A single T cell receptor beta chain is shown here with its context. The antigen is unknown. This entry is derived from a study of shared clonotypes between healthy human individuals. Study in general: Researchers assigned three CD4 naive, three CD4 memory, two CD8 naive and one CD8 memory plate to each donor. Findings of the study overall: Compared with memory subsets, naive subsets generally had larger estimated richness.

Trimming removed 6 bases from V and 2 bases from J, with 7 bases in between. Germline loops: CDR1 MRHNA, CDR2 SNTAGT. The CDR3 loop spans 12 amino acids. Data came from immunoSEQ multiplex PCR; TCRdb stores just in-frame clones and leaves some out. This sample has 2,100,000 or so clones, with around 95% found just once. This chain joins TRBV6-4 and TRBJ1-2; D remains unclear. The specimen sequenced was naive CD4+ T cells sorted from blood. The subset here: CD45RA+ positively selected. The TCR was taken from a man aged 18 to 30 in good health. The CDR3 spells CASRDDNYGYTF. The CDR3 nucleotides read TGTGCCAGCAGGGACGACAACTATGGCTACACCTTC.